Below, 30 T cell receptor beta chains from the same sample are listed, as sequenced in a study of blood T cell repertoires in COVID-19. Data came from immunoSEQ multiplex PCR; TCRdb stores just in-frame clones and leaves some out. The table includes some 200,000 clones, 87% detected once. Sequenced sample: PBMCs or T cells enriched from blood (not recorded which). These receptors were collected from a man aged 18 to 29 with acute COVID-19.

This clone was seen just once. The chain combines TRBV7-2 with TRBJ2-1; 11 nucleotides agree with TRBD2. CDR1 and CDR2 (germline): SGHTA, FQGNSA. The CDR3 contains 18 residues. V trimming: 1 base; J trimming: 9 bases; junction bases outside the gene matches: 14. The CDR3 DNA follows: TGTGCCAGCAGCTTAGAGTTGCTACTAGCGGGAGTCAGGAGTGAGCAGTTCTTC. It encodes CASSLELLLAGVRSEQFF.

The CDR3 nucleotides are TGTGCCAGCAGTTTCCCACAGGGGGACGGCTACACCTTC. Protein product: CASSFPQGDGYTF. The rearrangement joins TRBV28 to TRBJ1-2; 8 nucleotides line up with TRBD1. Germline lookup yields CDR1 MDHEN and CDR2 SYDVKM. The J segment lost 8 bases and the V segment lost 3 bases, leaving 5 bases of the junction unmatched. The length of the CDR3 is 13 residues.

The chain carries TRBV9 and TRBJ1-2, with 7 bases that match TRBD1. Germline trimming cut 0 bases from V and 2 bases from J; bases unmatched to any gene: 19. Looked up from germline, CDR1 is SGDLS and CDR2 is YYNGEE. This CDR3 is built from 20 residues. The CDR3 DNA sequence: TGTGCCAGCAGCGTAGAGTGGATTGGTGACCCAAGGGGGCGAAACTATGGCTACACCTTC. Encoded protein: CASSVEWIGDPRGRNYGYTF.

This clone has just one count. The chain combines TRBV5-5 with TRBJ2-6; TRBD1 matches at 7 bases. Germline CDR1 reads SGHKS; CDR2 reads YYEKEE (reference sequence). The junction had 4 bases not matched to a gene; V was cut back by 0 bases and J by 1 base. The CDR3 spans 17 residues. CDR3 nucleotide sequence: TGTGCCAGCAGCTTGGGACAGGGATTTTCTGGGGCCAACGTCCTGACTTTC. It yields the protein CASSLGQGFSGANVLTF.

The CDR3 DNA is TGTGCCAGCAGACAATCCGGGACAGGGGACTACAATGAGCAGTTCTTC. Its protein is CASRQSGTGDYNEQFF. V usage is TRBV27 and J usage is TRBJ2-1; the match to TRBD1 covers 10 bases. Looked up from germline, CDR1 is MNHEY and CDR2 is SMNVEV (reference sequence). This CDR3 comprises 16 residues. With V trimmed by 6 bases and J by 3 bases, 8 bases remained unmatched.

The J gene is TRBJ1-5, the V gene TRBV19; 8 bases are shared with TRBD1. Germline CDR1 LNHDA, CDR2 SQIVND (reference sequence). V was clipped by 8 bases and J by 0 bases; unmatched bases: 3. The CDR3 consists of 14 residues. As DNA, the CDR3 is TGTGCCAGTTGGACAGGGTCTAGCAATCAGCCCCAGCATTTT. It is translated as CASWTGSSNQPQHF.

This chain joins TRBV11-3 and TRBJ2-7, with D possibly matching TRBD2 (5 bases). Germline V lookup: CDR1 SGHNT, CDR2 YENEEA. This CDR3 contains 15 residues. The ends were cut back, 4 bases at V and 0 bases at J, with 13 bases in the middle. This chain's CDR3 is CASSYPLRDSYEQYF. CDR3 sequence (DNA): TGTGCCAGCAGCTACCCTCTCCGGGACTCCTACGAGCAGTACTTC.

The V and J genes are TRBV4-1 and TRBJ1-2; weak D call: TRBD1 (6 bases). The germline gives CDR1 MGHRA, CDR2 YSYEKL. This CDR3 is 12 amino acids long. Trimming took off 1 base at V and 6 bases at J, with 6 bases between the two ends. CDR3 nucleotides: TGCGCCAGCAGCCAAGGACAGGATGGCTACACCTTC. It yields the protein CASSQGQDGYTF.

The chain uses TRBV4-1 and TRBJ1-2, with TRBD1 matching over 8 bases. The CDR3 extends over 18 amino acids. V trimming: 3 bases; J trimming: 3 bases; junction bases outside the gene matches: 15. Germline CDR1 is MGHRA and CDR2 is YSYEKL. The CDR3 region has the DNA TGCGCCAGCAGCCAGCCTCTCCGGGACAGGCCAGGGGACTATGGCTACACCTTC. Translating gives CASSQPLRDRPGDYGYTF.

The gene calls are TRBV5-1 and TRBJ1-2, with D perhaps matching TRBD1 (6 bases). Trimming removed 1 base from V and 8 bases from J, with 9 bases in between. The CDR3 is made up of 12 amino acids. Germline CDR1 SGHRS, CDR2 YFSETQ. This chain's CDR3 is CASSLSGEGYTF. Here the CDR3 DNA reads TGCGCCAGCAGCTTGTCAGGGGAAGGCTACACCTTC.

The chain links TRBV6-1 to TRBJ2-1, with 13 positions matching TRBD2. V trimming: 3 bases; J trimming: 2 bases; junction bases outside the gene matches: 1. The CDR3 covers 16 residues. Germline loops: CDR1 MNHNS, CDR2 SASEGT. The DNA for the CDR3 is TGTGCCAGCAGTGACGGACTAGCGGGAGCCTACAATGAGCAGTTCTTC. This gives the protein CASSDGLAGAYNEQFF.

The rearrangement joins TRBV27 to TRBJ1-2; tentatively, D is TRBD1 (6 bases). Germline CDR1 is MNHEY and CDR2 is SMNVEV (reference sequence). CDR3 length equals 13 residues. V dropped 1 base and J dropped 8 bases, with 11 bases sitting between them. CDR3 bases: TGTGCCAGCAGTTTATTACCTACAGGGGGCTACACCTTC. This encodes CASSLLPTGGYTF.

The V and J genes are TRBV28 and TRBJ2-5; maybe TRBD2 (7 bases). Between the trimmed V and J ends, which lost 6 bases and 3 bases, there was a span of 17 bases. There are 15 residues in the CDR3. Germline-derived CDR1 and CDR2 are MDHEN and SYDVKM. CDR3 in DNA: TGTGCCAGCAGCCTGAGGGGGGGGCGAAAAGAGACCCAGTACTTC. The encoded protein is CASSLRGGRKETQYF.

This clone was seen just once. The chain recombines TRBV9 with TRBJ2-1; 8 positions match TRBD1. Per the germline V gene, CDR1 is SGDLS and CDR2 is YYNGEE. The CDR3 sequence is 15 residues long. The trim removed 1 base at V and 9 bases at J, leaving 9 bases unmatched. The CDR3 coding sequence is TGTGCCAGCAGCGTAACTCCAGGGGGCAGAGGTGAGCAGTTCTTC. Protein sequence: CASSVTPGGRGEQFF.

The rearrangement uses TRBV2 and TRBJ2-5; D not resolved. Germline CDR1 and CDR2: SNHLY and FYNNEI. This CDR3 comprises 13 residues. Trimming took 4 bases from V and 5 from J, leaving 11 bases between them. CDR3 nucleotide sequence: TGTGCCAGCAGTGGATTAGATACGGAGACCCAGTACTTC. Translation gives CASSGLDTETQYF.

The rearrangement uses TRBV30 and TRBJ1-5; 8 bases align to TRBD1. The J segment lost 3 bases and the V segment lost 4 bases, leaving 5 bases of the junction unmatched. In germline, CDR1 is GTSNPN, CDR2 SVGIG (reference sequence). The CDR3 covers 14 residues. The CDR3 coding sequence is TGTGCCTGGACTATGACAGGGGCCAATCAGCCCCAGCATTTT. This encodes CAWTMTGANQPQHF.

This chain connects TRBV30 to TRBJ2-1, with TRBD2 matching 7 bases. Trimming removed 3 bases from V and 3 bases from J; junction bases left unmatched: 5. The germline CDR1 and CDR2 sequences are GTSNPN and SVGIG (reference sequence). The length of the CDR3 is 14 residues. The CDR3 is CAWRGRGIYNEQFF. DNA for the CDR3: TGTGCCTGGAGGGGGCGGGGGATCTACAATGAGCAGTTCTTC.

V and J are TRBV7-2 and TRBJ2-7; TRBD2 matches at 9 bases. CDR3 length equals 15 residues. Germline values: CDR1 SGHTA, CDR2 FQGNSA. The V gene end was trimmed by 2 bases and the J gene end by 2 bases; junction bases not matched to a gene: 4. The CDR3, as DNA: TGTGCCAGCAGCTTAACGCGGGAGGGAACCTACGAGCAGTACTTC. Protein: CASSLTREGTYEQYF.

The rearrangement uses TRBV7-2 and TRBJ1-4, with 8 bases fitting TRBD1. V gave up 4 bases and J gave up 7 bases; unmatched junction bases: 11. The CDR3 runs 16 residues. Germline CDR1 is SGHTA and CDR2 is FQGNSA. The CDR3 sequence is CASSSMTRGQGEKLFF. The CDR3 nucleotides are TGTGCCAGCAGCTCCATGACCAGGGGGCAAGGTGAAAAACTGTTTTTT.

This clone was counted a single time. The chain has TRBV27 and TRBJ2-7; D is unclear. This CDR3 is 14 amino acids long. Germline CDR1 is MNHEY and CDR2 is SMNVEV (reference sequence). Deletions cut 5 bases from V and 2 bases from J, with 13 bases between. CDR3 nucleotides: TGTGCCAGCAGTAAGACCGGAGTGGCCTACGAGCAGTACTTC. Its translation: CASSKTGVAYEQYF.

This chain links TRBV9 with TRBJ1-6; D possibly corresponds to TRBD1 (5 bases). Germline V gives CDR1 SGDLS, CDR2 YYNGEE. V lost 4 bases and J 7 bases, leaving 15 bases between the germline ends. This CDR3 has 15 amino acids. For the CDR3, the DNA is TGTGCCAGCAGCCTGGAGGGGAATGGAAATTCACCCCTCCACTTT. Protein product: CASSLEGNGNSPLHF. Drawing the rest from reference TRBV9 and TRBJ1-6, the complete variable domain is DSGVTQTPKHLITATGQRVTLRCSPRSGDLSVYWYQQSLDQGLQFLIQYYNGEERAKGNILERFSAQQFPDLHSELNLSSLELGDSALYFCASSLEGNGNSPLHFGNGTRLTVT.

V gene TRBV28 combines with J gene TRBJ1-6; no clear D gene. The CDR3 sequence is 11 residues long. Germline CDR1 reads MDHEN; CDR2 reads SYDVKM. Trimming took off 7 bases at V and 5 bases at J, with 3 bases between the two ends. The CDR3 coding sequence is TGTGCCAGCACCAATAATTCACCCCTCCACTTT. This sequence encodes CASTNNSPLHF.

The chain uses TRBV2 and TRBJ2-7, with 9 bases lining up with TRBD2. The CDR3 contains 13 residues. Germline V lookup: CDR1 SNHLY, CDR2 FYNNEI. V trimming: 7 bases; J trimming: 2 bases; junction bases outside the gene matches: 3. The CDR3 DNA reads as TGTGCCAGCAATCTAGCGGGGACCTACGAGCAGTACTTC. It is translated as CASNLAGTYEQYF. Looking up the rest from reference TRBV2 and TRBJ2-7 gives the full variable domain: EPEVTQTPSHQVTQMGQEVILRCVPISNHLYFYWYRQILGQKVEFLVSFYNNEISEKSEIFDDQFSVERPDGSNFTLKIRSTKLEDSAMYFCASNLAGTYEQYFGPGTRLTVT.

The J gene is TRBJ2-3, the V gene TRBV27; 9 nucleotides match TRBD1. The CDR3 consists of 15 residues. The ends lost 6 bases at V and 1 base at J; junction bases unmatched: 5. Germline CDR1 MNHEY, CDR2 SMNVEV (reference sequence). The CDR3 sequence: CASSPWDRGTDTQYF. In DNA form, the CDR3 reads TGTGCCAGCAGCCCCTGGGACAGGGGCACAGATACGCAGTATTTT.

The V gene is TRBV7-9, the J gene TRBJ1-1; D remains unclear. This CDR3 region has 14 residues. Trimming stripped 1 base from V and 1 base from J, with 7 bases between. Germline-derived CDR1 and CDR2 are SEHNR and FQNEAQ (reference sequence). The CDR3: CASSLDSPNTEAFF. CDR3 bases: TGTGCCAGCAGCTTAGACAGTCCGAACACTGAAGCTTTCTTT.

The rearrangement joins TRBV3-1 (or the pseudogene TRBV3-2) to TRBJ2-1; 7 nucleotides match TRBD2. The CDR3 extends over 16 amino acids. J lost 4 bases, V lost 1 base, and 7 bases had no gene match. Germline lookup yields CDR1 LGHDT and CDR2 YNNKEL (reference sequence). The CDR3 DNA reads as TGTGCCAGCAGCCAAGCGGCTAGCGGATTATACAATGAGCAGTTCTTC. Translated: CASSQAASGLYNEQFF.

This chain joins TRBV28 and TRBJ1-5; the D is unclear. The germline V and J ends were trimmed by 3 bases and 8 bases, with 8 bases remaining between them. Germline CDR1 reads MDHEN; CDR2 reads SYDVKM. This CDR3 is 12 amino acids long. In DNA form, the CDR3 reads TGTGCCAGCAGTTTGAGATCCGAGCCCCAGCATTTT. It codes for CASSLRSEPQHF.

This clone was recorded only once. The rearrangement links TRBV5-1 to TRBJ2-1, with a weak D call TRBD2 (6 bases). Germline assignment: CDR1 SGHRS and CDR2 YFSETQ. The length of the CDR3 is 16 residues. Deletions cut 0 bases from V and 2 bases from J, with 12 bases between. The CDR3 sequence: CASSLVRTNTYNEQFF. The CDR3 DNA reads TGCGCCAGCAGCTTGGTTAGGACTAATACCTACAATGAGCAGTTCTTC.

The CDR3 DNA is TGTGCCAGCAGTTTCTACGTCGGGGAGACCCAGTACTTC. As protein: CASSFYVGETQYF. V gene TRBV27 combines with J gene TRBJ2-5; D call uncertain. Germline V gene data show CDR1 as MNHEY and CDR2 as SMNVEV (reference sequence). The CDR3 totals 13 residues. V lost 3 bases and J lost 5, with 10 bases in between.

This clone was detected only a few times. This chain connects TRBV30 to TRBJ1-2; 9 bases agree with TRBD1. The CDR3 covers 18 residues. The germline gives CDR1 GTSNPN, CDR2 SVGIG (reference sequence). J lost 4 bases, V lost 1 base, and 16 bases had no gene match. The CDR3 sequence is CAWSARRRSGTGLYGYTF. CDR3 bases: TGTGCCTGGAGTGCCAGACGACGATCCGGGACAGGGCTCTATGGCTACACCTTC.